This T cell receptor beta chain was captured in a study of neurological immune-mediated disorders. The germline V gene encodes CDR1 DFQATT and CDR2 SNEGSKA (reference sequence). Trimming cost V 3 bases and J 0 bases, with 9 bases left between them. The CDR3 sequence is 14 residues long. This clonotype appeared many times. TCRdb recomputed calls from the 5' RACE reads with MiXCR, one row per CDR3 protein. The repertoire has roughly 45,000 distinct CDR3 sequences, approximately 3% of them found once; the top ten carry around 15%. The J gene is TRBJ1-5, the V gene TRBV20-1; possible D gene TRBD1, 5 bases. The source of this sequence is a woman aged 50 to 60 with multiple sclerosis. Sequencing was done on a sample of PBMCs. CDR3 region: CSASGGASNQPQHF. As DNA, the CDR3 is TGCAGTGCTAGCGGGGGTGCTAGCAATCAGCCCCAGCATTTT.